The 5 T cell receptor beta chains listed next were all sequenced from one sample in a study of breast tumors, draining lymph nodes, adjacent tissues. TCRdb ran MiXCR on the multiplex PCR reads and lists one entry per CDR3 protein. The sample has approximately 37,000 distinct CDR3 sequences, 36% seen once. The specimen sequenced was breast tumor tissue. The receptors derive from a female donor with breast cancer. Some clones in this sample may be carry-over from other donors' samples.

This clonotype was picked up many times. The chain employs TRBV7-2 and TRBJ2-2; D uncertain. The germline gives CDR1 SGHTA, CDR2 FQGNSA. Trimming stripped 5 bases from V and 4 bases from J, with 8 bases between. The CDR3 has 13 amino acids. This CDR3 is CASSPRTTGELFF. The DNA of the CDR3 is TGTGCCAGCAGCCCCCGAACCACCGGGGAGCTGTTTTTT.

There are many counts of this clonotype. The chain is built from TRBV5-1 and TRBJ2-5; 9 bases are shared with TRBD2. The CDR3 covers 16 residues. J was trimmed by 3 bases and V by 2 bases; bases with no gene match: 8. The germline CDR1 and CDR2 sequences are SGHRS and YFSETQ. CDR3 sequence: CASSFSSGRLKETQYF. CDR3 DNA: TGCGCCAGCAGCTTCAGTAGCGGGAGATTAAAAGAGACCCAGTACTTC.

The chain employs TRBV11-2 and TRBJ2-7, with D possibly TRBD1 on 6 matching bases. V gave up 0 bases and J gave up 2 bases, with 11 bases separating them. The CDR3 length is 15 residues. Germline values: CDR1 SGHAT, CDR2 FQNNGV. CDR3 coding DNA: TGTGCCAGCAGCTTAGATCAGGGGATCGCCTACGAGCAGTACTTC. Protein: CASSLDQGIAYEQYF.

The V gene is TRBV19, the J gene TRBJ2-1, with unresolved D. CDR1 and CDR2 (germline): LNHDA, SQIVND (reference sequence). The V end was cut by 1 base, the J end by 6 bases, with 16 bases between. The CDR3 contains 16 residues. CDR3 amino acids: CASSIVPQIAPNEQFF. The CDR3 bases are TGTGCCAGTAGTATAGTTCCTCAAATTGCCCCCAATGAGCAGTTCTTC.

The chain joins TRBV11-2 to TRBJ2-3; 8 positions match TRBD2. Germline CDR1 and CDR2: SGHAT and FQNNGV. The ends lost 1 base at V and 3 bases at J; junction bases unmatched: 6. The CDR3 consists of 16 residues. The DNA of the CDR3 is TGTGCCAGCAGCTTAGCATTAGCGGGAATGACAGATACGCAGTATTTT. It is translated as CASSLALAGMTDTQYF.